This T cell receptor (beta chain) was captured by sequencing in a study of a mutant IDH1 vaccine in newly diagnosed glioma. The overall study: Radiotherapy, temozolomide, or both had been given previously, and both were given to most.

Study results and limitations: Pseudoprogression apparently lacked any relation to changes in top peripheral T cell clonotypes. Among all patients, vaccine-induced immune responses occurred in about 93%.

The germline CDR1 and CDR2 sequences are SGHDT and YYEEEE. The CDR3 is 15 residues long. The V end lost 1 base, the J end lost 8 bases, and 13 bases lay between the germline ends. Described time point: baseline, week 1 (first vaccination visit). This sample's treatment: pre-vaccination baseline after standard-of-care therapy. Regarding this clone: Its antigen is currently unknown.

Data came from immunoSEQ multiplex PCR; TCRdb stores just in-frame clones and leaves some out. Seen here are 80,000 to 100,000 clones, almost 85% observed once, and the top ten hold about 5.1%. The chain employs TRBV5-6 and TRBJ1-6; tentatively, D is TRBD1 (6 bases). Sequencing was performed on PBMCs, taken from a glioma patient treated with radiotherapy, temozolomide or both. The source of this sequence is a middle-aged man with glioma. Some clones in this sample may be carry-over from other donors' samples. This CDR3 reads CASSLTQGIDSPLHF. The CDR3, as DNA: TGTGCCAGCAGCTTGACGCAGGGGATAGATTCACCCCTCCACTTT.